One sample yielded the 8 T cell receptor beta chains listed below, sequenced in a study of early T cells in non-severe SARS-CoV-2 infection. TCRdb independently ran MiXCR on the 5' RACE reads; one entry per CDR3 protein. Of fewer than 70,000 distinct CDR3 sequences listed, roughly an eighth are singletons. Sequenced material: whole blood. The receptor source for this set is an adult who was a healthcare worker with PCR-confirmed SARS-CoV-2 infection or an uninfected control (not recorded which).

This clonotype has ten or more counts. CDR3 coding DNA: TGTGCCAGCAGCCCCCAGGGTTACAATGAGCAGTTCTTC. This sequence encodes CASSPQGYNEQFF. The chain is built from TRBV7-9 and TRBJ2-1; a weak D match, TRBD1 (5 bases). This CDR3 comprises 13 residues. Germline CDR1 and CDR2: SEHNR and FQNEAQ (reference sequence). V lost 5 bases, J lost 4 bases, and 9 bases lay in between.

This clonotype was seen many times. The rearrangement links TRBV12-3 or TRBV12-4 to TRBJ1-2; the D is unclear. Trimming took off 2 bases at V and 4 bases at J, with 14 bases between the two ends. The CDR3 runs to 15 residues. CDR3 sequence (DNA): TGTGCCAGCAGTTTATGGCCGTCGCCCCCCTATGGCTACACCTTC. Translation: CASSLWPSPPYGYTF.

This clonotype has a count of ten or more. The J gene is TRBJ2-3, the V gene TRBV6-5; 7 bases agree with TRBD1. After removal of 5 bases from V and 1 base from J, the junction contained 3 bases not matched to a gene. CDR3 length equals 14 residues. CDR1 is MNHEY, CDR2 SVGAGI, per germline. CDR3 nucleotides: TGTGCCAGCAGTCGACAGGGTCGCACAGATACGCAGTATTTT. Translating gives CASSRQGRTDTQYF.

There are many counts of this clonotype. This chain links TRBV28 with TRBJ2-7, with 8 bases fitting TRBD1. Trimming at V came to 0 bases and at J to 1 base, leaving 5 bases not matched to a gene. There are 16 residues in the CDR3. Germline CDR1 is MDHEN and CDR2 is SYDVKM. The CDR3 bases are TGTGCCAGCAGTTTATGGGGGACAGGCGAGTCCTACGAGCAGTACTTC. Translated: CASSLWGTGESYEQYF.

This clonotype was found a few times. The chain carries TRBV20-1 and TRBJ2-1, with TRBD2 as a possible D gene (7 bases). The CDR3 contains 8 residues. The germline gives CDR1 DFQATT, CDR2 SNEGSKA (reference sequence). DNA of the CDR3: TGCACCGGGGGGCGGCAGTTCTTC. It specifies CTGGRQFF.

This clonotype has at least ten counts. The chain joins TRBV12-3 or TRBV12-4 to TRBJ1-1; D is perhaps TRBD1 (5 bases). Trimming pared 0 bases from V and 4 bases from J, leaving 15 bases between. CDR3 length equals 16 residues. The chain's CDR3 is CASSLAEEVRGTEAFF. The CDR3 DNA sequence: TGTGCCAGCAGTTTAGCAGAAGAGGTGAGGGGCACTGAAGCTTTCTTT.

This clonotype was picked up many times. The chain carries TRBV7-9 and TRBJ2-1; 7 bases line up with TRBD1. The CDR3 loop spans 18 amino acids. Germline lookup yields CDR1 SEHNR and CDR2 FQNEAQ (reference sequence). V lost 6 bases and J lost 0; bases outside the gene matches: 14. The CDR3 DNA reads TGTGCCAGCAGTCCGCCCCTGGACAGGACCTTCTCCTACAATGAGCAGTTCTTC. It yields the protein CASSPPLDRTFSYNEQFF.

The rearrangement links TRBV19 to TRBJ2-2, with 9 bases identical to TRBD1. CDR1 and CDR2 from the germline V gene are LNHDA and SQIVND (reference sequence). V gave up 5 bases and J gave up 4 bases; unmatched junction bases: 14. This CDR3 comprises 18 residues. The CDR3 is CASSRSRPGQGPTGELFF. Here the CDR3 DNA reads TGTGCCAGTAGTCGATCGCGTCCGGGACAGGGACCCACCGGGGAGCTGTTTTTT.